What follows are 22 T cell receptor beta chains derived from one specimen sequenced in a study of cytomegalovirus exposure and HLA in healthy donors (dated by TCRdb to about 2017). Library generation was performed with the immunoSEQ multiplex PCR assay. This immuneACCESS table, as held by TCRdb, lists in-frame sequences with V and J called but not all clones. Of the missing ones, under half trace to an unresolved V gene in checked studies; the others have no known cause. This sample has around 80,000 clones in its table, and 90% to 97% of those were observed once. The ten biggest clones cover approximately 1.3% of the sample. The sample was PBMCs. These receptors were collected from a woman in her late teens or twenties in good health and CMV-seronegative.

The chain combines TRBV27 with TRBJ1-2; 7 bases fit TRBD1. The CDR3 is 16 residues long. Trimming removed 0 bases from V and 0 bases from J; junction bases left unmatched: 4. Germline CDR1 reads MNHEY; CDR2 reads SMNVEV (reference sequence). The CDR3 loop reads CASSLSGQRTNYGYTF. CDR3 in DNA: TGTGCCAGCAGTTTATCGGGACAGAGGACTAACTATGGCTACACCTTC.

V and J are TRBV27 and TRBJ2-3; 14 bases map to TRBD2. This CDR3 has 16 residues. Germline lookup yields CDR1 MNHEY and CDR2 SMNVEV (reference sequence). The junction had 6 bases not matched to a gene; V was cut back by 6 bases and J by 4 bases. In DNA form, the CDR3 reads TGTGCCAGCAGCATACAGGGACTAGCGGGAGCAGATACGCAGTATTTT. This translates into CASSIQGLAGADTQYF.

V is TRBV14 and J is TRBJ2-1; TRBD2 aligns across 15 bases. Trimming at V came to 4 bases and at J to 5 bases, leaving 6 bases not matched to a gene. CDR3 size: 17 residues. Per germline, CDR1 SGHDN and CDR2 FVKESK. In DNA, the CDR3 is TGTGCCAGCAGCCCGGGACTAGCGGGAGGCGAAGACAATGAGCAGTTCTTC. Translated, it gives CASSPGLAGGEDNEQFF.

The chain combines TRBV19 with TRBJ2-7; a possible D gene is TRBD1 (5 bases). V gave up 4 bases and J gave up 3 bases, with 10 bases separating them. CDR3 length equals 13 residues. The germline V gene encodes CDR1 LNHDA and CDR2 SQIVND (reference sequence). CDR3 nucleotide sequence: TGTGCCAGTAGTACGACAGTAGGCTACGAGCAGTACTTC. It is translated as CASSTTVGYEQYF.

The chain links TRBV15 to TRBJ1-5, with D unresolved. The V and J ends lost 0 bases and 5 bases respectively, with 17 bases between them. Germline V gene sequence: CDR1 LNHNV, CDR2 YYDKDF (reference sequence). This CDR3 has 17 amino acids. The CDR3 DNA sequence: TGTGCCACCAGCAGAGATAGCGTGTTACAGAGGTATCAGCCCCAGCATTTT. Amino acid sequence: CATSRDSVLQRYQPQHF.

The sample holds one count of this clone. The gene calls are TRBV5-3 and TRBJ1-5, with TRBD1 matching over 8 bases. TRBV5-3 counts as an open reading frame of uncertain function. The CDR3 runs 16 residues. V was clipped by 1 base and J by 5 bases; unmatched bases: 8. CDR3 amino acids: CARSLSLGTGDQPQHF. CDR3 nucleotides: TGTGCCAGAAGCTTGTCGTTAGGGACAGGAGATCAGCCCCAGCATTTT.

The rearrangement links TRBV19 to TRBJ2-7; 9 bases line up with TRBD1. The CDR3 is 15 amino acids. The ends lost 5 bases at V and 0 bases at J; junction bases unmatched: 5. Per the germline V gene, CDR1 is LNHDA and CDR2 is SQIVND (reference sequence). This chain's CDR3 is CASSSRTGASYEQYF. DNA for the CDR3: TGTGCCAGTAGTTCCCGGACAGGGGCCTCCTACGAGCAGTACTTC.

CDR3 in amino acids: CASSSPSGTKNIQYF. The CDR3 nucleotides read TGTGCCAGCAGCTCACCAAGCGGGACCAAAAACATTCAGTACTTC. The rearrangement joins TRBV7-2 to TRBJ2-4; 7 bases align to TRBD2. The CDR3 has 15 amino acids. Germline CDR1 is SGHTA and CDR2 is FQGNSA. With 4 bases clipped from V and 2 bases from J, the junction kept 5 bases outside the gene matches.

The chain joins TRBV6-4 to TRBJ1-6, with D perhaps TRBD1 (6 bases). There are 14 residues in the CDR3. Germline values: CDR1 MRHNA, CDR2 SNTAGT. With 3 bases removed from V and 5 bases from J, the gap between germline ends came to 8 bases. The CDR3 DNA follows: TGTGCCAGCAGTGAACAGGGAAATAATTCACCCCTCCACTTT. It codes for CASSEQGNNSPLHF.

This chain uses TRBV7-8 with TRBJ2-5; TRBD1 aligns across 10 bases. V trimming: 6 bases; J trimming: 0 bases; junction bases outside the gene matches: 13. The germline gives CDR1 SGHVS, CDR2 FQNEAQ. CDR3 length equals 18 residues. CDR3 in amino acids: CASSPKAGTGVYQETQYF. Written as DNA, the CDR3 is TGTGCCAGCAGTCCTAAAGCCGGGACAGGGGTGTACCAAGAGACCCAGTACTTC.

V gene TRBV6-1 combines with J gene TRBJ1-1; D gene unclear. CDR1 and CDR2 (germline): MNHNS, SASEGT. The CDR3 contains 14 residues. V lost 2 bases to trimming and J lost 2 bases, with 9 bases between them. The CDR3 sequence: CASSELPRNTEAFF. The CDR3 DNA reads as TGTGCCAGCAGTGAACTTCCGAGAAACACTGAAGCTTTCTTT.

The gene calls are TRBV16 and TRBJ2-1; 8 nucleotides line up with TRBD2. Looked up from germline, CDR1 is KGHSY and CDR2 is FQNENV. The CDR3 has 15 residues. Losses at the gene ends were 2 bases for V and 4 bases for J; bases not matched to a gene: 4. CDR3 residues: CASSQTGGPYNEQFF. As DNA, the CDR3 is TGTGCCAGCAGCCAAACGGGAGGGCCTTACAATGAGCAGTTCTTC.

Only one count was recorded for this clone. The CDR3, as DNA: TGTGCCAGCAGTCCGTGGGGGGGGAGCTCCTACGAGCAGTACTTC. It codes for CASSPWGGSSYEQYF. The gene calls are TRBV5-4 and TRBJ2-7; 7 bases agree with TRBD2. CDR1 is SGHNT, CDR2 YYREEE, per germline (reference sequence). The CDR3 is made up of 15 amino acids. The trim removed 5 bases at V and 0 bases at J, leaving 8 bases unmatched.

The count of this clone is one. V usage is TRBV19 and J usage is TRBJ2-7; 9 bases align to TRBD1. V trimming: 4 bases; J trimming: 5 bases; junction bases outside the gene matches: 6. This CDR3 contains 14 residues. The germline gives CDR1 LNHDA, CDR2 SQIVND (reference sequence). The CDR3, as DNA: TGTGCCAGTAGTAGGGACAGGGAAAAGGACGAGCAGTACTTC. Its translation is CASSRDREKDEQYF.

The rearrangement joins TRBV2 to TRBJ2-5; D is unresolved. The germline CDR1 and CDR2 sequences are SNHLY and FYNNEI. V lost 6 bases, J lost 2 bases, and 4 bases lay in between. CDR3 size: 11 residues. The CDR3 nucleotides read TGTGCCAGCAGAATACAAGAGACCCAGTACTTC. Its protein product is CASRIQETQYF.

This chain joins TRBV6-5 and TRBJ2-5, with D unclear. V was shortened by 0 bases and J by 4 bases, with 9 bases between the two germline ends. CDR1 is MNHEY and CDR2 is SVGAGI in the germline V gene. CDR3 length: 14 residues. This chain's CDR3 is CASSYSSTVETQYF. CDR3 nucleotides: TGTGCCAGCAGTTACTCTAGTACAGTAGAGACCCAGTACTTC.

The rearrangement uses TRBV6-1 and TRBJ2-7; TRBD2 might be the D (6 bases). The germline V gene encodes CDR1 MNHNS and CDR2 SASEGT. CDR3 length: 15 amino acids. V was cut by 0 bases and J by 2 bases, with 11 bases left in between. The CDR3: CASSEAPGDAYEQYF. CDR3 DNA: TGTGCCAGCAGTGAAGCGCCGGGGGACGCCTACGAGCAGTACTTC.

This chain uses TRBV10-1 with TRBJ1-2; TRBD1 might be the D (6 bases). V was trimmed by 6 bases and J by 2 bases, leaving 13 bases between them. The CDR3 covers 14 residues. Germline loops: CDR1 WNHNN, CDR2 SYGVQD (reference sequence). The CDR3 reads CASSPDSTNYGYTF. The CDR3, as DNA: TGCGCCAGCAGCCCGGACAGTACAAACTATGGCTACACCTTC.

This sequence joins TRBV5-4 and TRBJ1-2; 7 bases align to TRBD1. The V and J ends lost 10 bases and 4 bases, in that order; junction bases with no gene match: 13. The germline V gene has CDR1 SGHNT and CDR2 YYREEE (reference sequence). This CDR3 region has 14 residues. CDR3 protein: CAAQPMDRPYGYTF. CDR3 in DNA: TGTGCCGCTCAACCCATGGACAGGCCCTATGGCTACACCTTC.

The J gene is TRBJ2-4, the V gene TRBV9; perhaps TRBD1 as D (6 bases). Trimming took 3 bases from V and 8 from J, leaving 18 bases between them. Germline assignment: CDR1 SGDLS and CDR2 YYNGEE. The CDR3 has 15 amino acids. The chain's CDR3 is CASSAWDTNLDIQYF. The CDR3, as DNA: TGTGCCAGCAGCGCCTGGGACACCAATTTAGACATTCAGTACTTC.

The chain uses TRBV6-1 and TRBJ2-4, with 13 bases fitting TRBD2. Germline V gene data show CDR1 as MNHNS and CDR2 as SASEGT. This CDR3 spans 19 amino acids. Trimming took 4 bases from V and 0 from J; bases not matched to a gene: 9. Written as DNA, the CDR3 is TGTGCCAGCAGTGCTAGGACTAGCGGGAGTCCGTTAGCCAAAAACATTCAGTACTTC. Translated, it gives CASSARTSGSPLAKNIQYF.

V usage is TRBV19 and J usage is TRBJ1-3, with 8 bases that match TRBD1. V gave up 5 bases and J gave up 8 bases; unmatched junction bases: 2. Germline V gene data show CDR1 as LNHDA and CDR2 as SQIVND (reference sequence). The CDR3 contains 12 residues. CDR3 sequence reads: CASSDRGHTIYF. CDR3 bases: TGTGCCAGTAGTGACAGGGGACACACCATATATTTT.